Sequencing of this T cell receptor beta chain was carried out in a study of cytotoxic CD8 clonotypes in ibrutinib-treated CLL (dated by TCRdb to the early 2020s). Describing the broader study: The cohort had about a dozen relapsed/refractory and under 16 treatment-naive patients; 17 to 18 were IGHV unmutated. Longitudinal samples were available for about 30% of the roughly 86 trial participants. Patients were still on ibrutinib when every remission and progressive disease sample was collected. Cryopreserved peripheral blood mononuclear cells were obtained before treatment, at response, and at either sustained remission or disease progression. Samples at response were collected after a median of roughly 13 months of treatment, with a range of about 6 to 36 months. Samples averaged approximately 250,000 productive templates and just under 95,000 productive rearrangements. Responses were partial in roughly 24 patients and complete in 2; after median about 5.5 years follow-up, roughly 14 stayed in remission and roughly twelve progressed.

Overall study outcomes, separate from this receptor: At ibrutinib response clonality went up, during sustained remission it held steady, and at progression it dropped back toward baseline. Public clonotypes were rare and either shrank or stayed stable during treatment, and the rise in clonality at ibrutinib response reflected expansion of private clonotypes. Sampling times were not matched between sustained-remission and progressing patients, and lymph node repertoires were not studied. Baseline clonality exceeded that of age-matched healthy donors and correlated strongly with circulating CD8+ T-cell counts.

A MiSeq instrument was used for deep resolution sequencing, which targeted depths ranging from 1 in 1 million up to 1 in 200,000 T cells, with coverage averaging 10x for each clonotype. TCR beta libraries were generated with the immunoSEQ hsTCRB Kit. The paper's data handling went like this. The data were analyzed with ImmunoSEQ Analyzer and ImmunoSEQ Data Assistant, and V, D and J gene assignments followed IMGT definitions. Clonality was computed as one minus normalized Shannon entropy of productive rearrangement frequencies, ranging from 0 to 1. Public clonotype analysis was restricted to overrepresented clonotypes comprising at least 0.05% of each patient's repertoire. More than ten repertoires from age-matched healthy donors, obtained from immuneACCESS, served as clonality controls. What TCRdb holds here is the immuneACCESS table cut down to in-frame rearrangements. Part of the clones is not present; checked against another copy, under half of the missing clones reflect an unresolved V gene, and the others are unexplained. V and J calls and clone size are copied from that table; D and trimming were computed from the DNA. This sample holds some 130,000 clones; approximately 85% were observed only once. The biggest ten clones account for approximately 2% of the sample.

On this clone: Its antigen has not been determined. There are no base qualities to consult, and no much larger clone falls within one base.

The time point label, as the study defines it: around 25 months on ibrutinib. For TCR beta library preparation, about 1.8 micrograms of genomic DNA were isolated from cryopreserved PBMCs. High-throughput TCR beta sequencing was performed on longitudinal blood samples from CLL patients receiving ibrutinib monotherapy. The patients took part in an open-label, single-center phase 2 trial of ibrutinib monotherapy. A distance of 21 bases separates the germline ends of V and J, which lose 6 bases and 5 bases respectively. CDR1 KGHSH and CDR2 LQKENI are derived from the germline V gene. The CDR3 starts with the cysteine, ends with the phenylalanine, and has 16 residues. The retained sequence is limited to the CDR3, 48 bases, with the frame set at the first base.

The sequencing used PBMCs, collected after 24 months of ibrutinib treatment. The TCR sequence derives from a human donor with chronic lymphocytic leukemia. Rearrangement joined TRBV18 to TRBJ2-3; perhaps TRBD2 is the D gene, with 5 bases matching. The CDR3 region reads CASSNVSGTMGDTQYF. In nucleotides, the sequence is TGTGCCAGCTCGAATGTCAGCGGTACCATGGGAGATACGCAGTATTTT.